The clone carrying this T cell receptor (beta chain) came up a few times. The target antigen is unknown. Recent acute infections and vaccinations were absent in the healthy HIV-negative adult donors. CDR3 size: 15 residues. V was cut by 6 bases and J by 9 bases, with 24 bases left in between. CDR1 is LNHDA and CDR2 is SQIVND in the germline V gene (reference sequence). The data stem from a study of shared clonotypes between healthy human individuals. Study observations and caveats: Generally, estimated richness proved larger in naive subsets than it did in memory subsets.

Repertoires were generated with immunoSEQ multiplex PCR, while TCRdb's copy carries only in-frame clones and drops some. The table lists about 2.3 million clones, over 90% of them singletons. The chain carries TRBV19 and TRBJ2-7; weak D call: TRBD2 (6 bases). Sequencing was done on a sample of naive CD4+ T cells from PBMCs. The subset: CD45RA+ positively selected. The TCR originated in a man between 18 and 35 years old in good health. Some clones in this sample may be carry-over from other donors' samples. The CDR3 reads CASSIGAGSTWGQYF. DNA for the CDR3: TGTGCCAGTAGCATCGGAGCGGGTTCGACCTGGGGGCAGTACTTC.